This TCR beta chain was observed in a study of T cell responses to AZD1222 COVID-19 vaccine. Whole-study findings and limits: Close to half of spike-specific TCRs reportedly recognize unmutated variant regions. The donors showed a predominance of white British ancestry and of females, with possible underestimation of clonal diversity.

Produced via immunoSEQ multiplex PCR; TCRdb's table is partial and in-frame only. The profile covers fewer than 100,000 clones, with roughly nine tenths appearing a single time and approximately 12% taken by the ten largest. Remarks on this clone: Its target is not known. Distinct nucleotide sequences in the sample also encode this CDR3.

The CDR3 spans 14 residues. Trimming shortened V by 0 bases and J by 4 bases, and 7 bases separated the two germline ends. Per germline, CDR1 PRHDT and CDR2 FYEKMQ (reference sequence). Sequenced here: peripheral blood, sampled on day 0 of AZD1222 vaccination. The clonotype comes from an adult in good health. The chain joins TRBV13 to TRBJ1-3, with D hard to call. The DNA for the CDR3 is TGTGCCAGCAGCTTAGGCCGTCGGGGAAACACCATATATTTT. This sequence encodes CASSLGRRGNTIYF.